Each of the 4 T cell receptor beta chains below was sequenced from the same sample in a study of T cell repertoires and Cas9 in healthy adults. TCRdb's table, derived via immunoSEQ multiplex PCR, lists solely in-frame clones and lacks some. The table has about 15,000 clones, roughly 89% seen once. The sequenced sample was Tregs (CD4+, CD25+, CD127-, CD137-, CD154-) from PBMCs; culture status not recorded. The receptor source for this set is a human donor in good health.

V and J are TRBV30 and TRBJ2-1, with D perhaps matching TRBD1 (5 bases). The ends were cut back, 7 bases at V and 4 bases at J, with 17 bases in the middle. CDR1 is GTSNPN and CDR2 is SVGIG in the germline V gene (reference sequence). The CDR3 is made up of 14 amino acids. The CDR3 coding sequence is TGTGCCTCTGATAGACAGAATGTATACAATGAGCAGTTCTTC. As protein: CASDRQNVYNEQFF.

The chain combines TRBV7-9 with TRBJ1-2; 7 nucleotides match TRBD1. CDR1 SEHNR and CDR2 FQNEAQ come from the germline V gene (reference sequence). V lost 5 bases and J lost 2; bases outside the gene matches: 8. The CDR3 is made up of 15 amino acids. The CDR3 is CASSPTGQPNYGYTF. The CDR3 DNA reads as TGTGCCAGCAGCCCTACGGGACAGCCGAACTATGGCTACACCTTC.

This clone was detected a few times. This CDR3 is CASSYGDRGNQPQHF. DNA for the CDR3: TGTGCCAGCAGTTACGGGGACAGGGGAAATCAGCCCCAGCATTTT. V is TRBV6-5 and J is TRBJ1-5, with TRBD1 matching 10 bases. V lost 2 bases, J lost 4 bases, and 2 bases stayed unmatched. This CDR3 spans 15 amino acids. CDR1 and CDR2 (germline): MNHEY, SVGAGI.

This chain uses TRBV2 with TRBJ2-3, with D unclear. This CDR3 has 15 amino acids. Germline V gene data show CDR1 as SNHLY and CDR2 as FYNNEI. V shed 3 bases and J shed 3 bases, with 13 bases lying between them. This chain's CDR3 is CASSDQGLLTDTQYF. In nucleotides, the CDR3 is TGTGCCAGCAGTGACCAAGGGCTCCTGACAGATACGCAGTATTTT.